This section outlines one T cell receptor beta chain sequence together with its context. Antigen: not known. The germline CDR1 and CDR2 sequences are ENHRY and SYGVKD. This CDR3 contains 16 residues. V lost 2 bases and J lost 3, with 13 bases in between. Sample time point: inflamed ileum from the surgical specimen. Sequencing was performed with immunoSEQ multiplex PCR; in TCRdb, only in-frame clones are kept and a portion is missing. The table shows 15,000 or so clones, with more than 60% occurring only once. The data belong to a study of T cell repertoires in ileal Crohn's disease. Overall study context: Every patient was operated on for stricturing (about 60%) or penetrating (39%) complications. M0 samples are biopsies from inflamed ileum in the resection specimen.

Findings and caveats of the study: Clonality above 26.8% at surgery always came with endoscopic recurrence. Mucosal expansions were suggested to be mainly CD8 T cells.

The V and J genes are TRBV10-3 and TRBJ1-4; D is uncertain. Material for sequencing was ileal tissue. The receptor comes from an adult with Crohn's disease. In nucleotides, the CDR3 is TGTGCCATCAGTGAGAGGTTTAAGGGAGCTAATGAAAAACTGTTTTTT. Translation gives CAISERFKGANEKLFF.